This T cell receptor beta chain emerged from a study of prognosis after radiotherapy for stage I lung cancer. Across the whole study: Patients were about a dozen men and more than 5 women aged about 50 to 84, median about 79 years.

From genomic DNA, two-round multiplex PCR was used to amplify TCR beta CDR3. Each TRBV and TRBJ gene had its own primer in the first PCR round. TCRdb ran MiXCR on the multiplex PCR reads and lists one entry per CDR3 protein. The sample records some 56,000 distinct CDR3 sequences, approximately 25% being singletons. The V and J ends lost 6 bases and 4 bases respectively, with 10 bases between them. The CDR3 consists of 13 residues. CDR1 is SNHLY, CDR2 FYNNEI, per germline. Material: PBMCs, obtained before or after stereotactic body radiation therapy (not recorded which). The TCR was taken from a donor of 50 years or more with non-small cell lung cancer. The chain couples TRBV2 to TRBJ1-3, with D hard to call. The DNA for the CDR3 is TGTGCCAGCAGCCAAGTGGCAGGAAACACCATATATTTT. The encoded protein is CASSQVAGNTIYF.